This entry lists 20 T cell receptor beta chains sequenced from one sample in a study of cytomegalovirus exposure and HLA in healthy donors. Primers included in the PCR were 60 Vbeta and 13 Jbeta primers. Repertoires were generated with immunoSEQ multiplex PCR, while TCRdb's copy carries only in-frame clones and drops some. Of roughly 190,000 clones listed, about 76% are singletons. The source material was PBMCs. The source of these receptors is a woman aged 45-65 years in good health and CMV-seronegative.

The V gene is TRBV19, the J gene TRBJ1-1, with no clear D. V shed 3 bases and J shed 5 bases, with 13 bases lying between them. Germline V gene lookup returns CDR1 LNHDA and CDR2 SQIVND (reference sequence). There are 14 residues in the CDR3. CDR3 residues: CASSMRESKTEAFF. In DNA form, the CDR3 reads TGTGCCAGTAGTATGAGGGAGAGCAAGACTGAAGCTTTCTTT.

This clone was seen more than once but under ten times. The chain is built from TRBV6-5 and TRBJ1-2; the D gene is possibly TRBD1 (6 bases). Germline V gene sequence: CDR1 MNHEY, CDR2 SVGAGI. The V end lost 5 bases, the J end lost 5 bases, and 12 bases lay between the germline ends. The CDR3 contains 13 residues. CDR3 in amino acids: CASSRTDLYGYTF. The CDR3 nucleotides are TGTGCCAGCAGTCGGACAGACCTATATGGCTACACCTTC.

The chain links TRBV4-2 to TRBJ2-5; D is ambiguous. The ends were cut back, 0 bases at V and 5 bases at J, with 7 bases in the middle. The V gene's germline CDR1 is LGHNA and CDR2 YNFKEQ. The CDR3 has 13 amino acids. The CDR3 region has the DNA TGTGCCAGCAGCCAAGATAGCAGTGAGACCCAGTACTTC. It translates to CASSQDSSETQYF.

This clone was seen only once. The chain uses TRBV19 and TRBJ2-1; 8 bases align to TRBD1. CDR1 and CDR2 (germline): LNHDA, SQIVND (reference sequence). This CDR3 has 15 residues. V was pared by 4 bases and J by 0 bases, with 2 bases of the junction left unmatched. This chain's CDR3 is CASSRGQGSYNEQFF. DNA of the CDR3: TGTGCCAGTAGTAGAGGACAGGGCTCCTACAATGAGCAGTTCTTC. Together with reference TRBV19 and TRBJ2-1, the CDR3 gives the full variable domain: DGGITQSPKYLFRKEGQNVTLSCEQNLNHDAMYWYRQDPGQGLRLIYYSQIVNDFQKGDIAEGYSVSREKKESFPLTVTSAQKNPTAFYLCASSRGQGSYNEQFFGPGTRLTVL.

V usage is TRBV19 and J usage is TRBJ1-2, with TRBD1 matching 8 bases. Trimming took 4 bases from V and 4 from J; bases not matched to a gene: 14. The CDR3 covers 17 residues. Germline values: CDR1 LNHDA, CDR2 SQIVND (reference sequence). The DNA of the CDR3 is TGTGCCAGTAGTACCGGGACAGGTCCGTACCTGTTCTATGGCTACACCTTC. The encoded protein is CASSTGTGPYLFYGYTF.

This chain connects TRBV11-1 to TRBJ2-1; a weak D match, TRBD2 (6 bases). The CDR3 runs to 17 residues. CDR1 and CDR2 (germline): SGHAT, FQDESV (reference sequence). Trimming shortened V by 2 bases and J by 6 bases, and 20 bases separated the two germline ends. CDR3 in amino acids: CASSLTVLGTGGNEQFF. In DNA, the CDR3 is TGTGCCAGCAGCTTAACAGTTCTGGGGACTGGGGGCAATGAGCAGTTCTTC.

A note on this clone: The identical CDR3 is also encoded by other nucleotide sequences in the sample. This chain joins TRBV28 and TRBJ1-5, with 11 bases that match TRBD1. After removal of 1 base from V and 6 bases from J, the junction contained 5 bases not matched to a gene. Germline V lookup: CDR1 MDHEN, CDR2 SYDVKM. The CDR3 sequence is 16 residues long. The CDR3 nucleotides are TGTGCCAGCAGTTTATCCCCCGGGACAGGGGGTCAGCCCCAGCATTTT. Protein product: CASSLSPGTGGQPQHF.

V and J are TRBV28 and TRBJ1-3, with no clear D. With 2 bases removed from V and 6 bases from J, the gap between germline ends came to 14 bases. Per the germline V gene, CDR1 is MDHEN and CDR2 is SYDVKM. This CDR3 spans 15 amino acids. The CDR3 DNA follows: TGTGCCAGCAGTTTACTTCCATCAGGTGAAAACACCATATATTTT. Protein product: CASSLLPSGENTIYF.

The rearrangement uses TRBV9 and TRBJ2-3, with D perhaps TRBD2 (5 bases). The germline V gene encodes CDR1 SGDLS and CDR2 YYNGEE. CDR3 length: 12 residues. V lost 7 bases to trimming and J lost 3 bases, with 9 bases between them. The CDR3 here is CASGGRTDTQYF. For the CDR3, the DNA is TGTGCCAGCGGTGGGAGAACAGATACGCAGTATTTT.

The chain carries TRBV18 and TRBJ1-6; tentatively, D is TRBD1 (5 bases). Germline assignment: CDR1 KGHSH and CDR2 LQKENI. The CDR3 spans 16 residues. Between the trimmed V and J ends, which lost 3 bases and 7 bases, there was a span of 16 bases. This CDR3 reads CASSPLGAGQNSPLHF. CDR3 DNA: TGTGCCAGCTCACCTCTAGGGGCGGGGCAAAATTCACCCCTCCACTTT.

This clone was recorded a few times. The chain is built from TRBV9 and TRBJ1-1, with D possibly being TRBD1 (6 bases). With 2 bases removed from V and 3 bases from J, the gap between germline ends came to 17 bases. The CDR3 runs to 16 residues. Per the germline V gene, CDR1 is SGDLS and CDR2 is YYNGEE. CDR3 bases: TGTGCCAGCAGCGTCGTTGGGGGGGGCATGGACACTGAAGCTTTCTTT. Its translation is CASSVVGGGMDTEAFF.

The chain employs TRBV18 and TRBJ1-1; a weak D match, TRBD1 (6 bases). The CDR3 is 15 amino acids. Trimming removed 6 bases from V and 0 bases from J, with 14 bases in between. The V gene's germline CDR1 is KGHSH and CDR2 LQKENI. For the CDR3, the DNA is TGTGCCAGCTCTCAAATCACAGGGATGAACACTGAAGCTTTCTTT. The encoded protein is CASSQITGMNTEAFF.

V and J are TRBV7-2 and TRBJ1-4; TRBD1 agrees at 9 bases. V was pared by 6 bases and J by 4 bases, with 9 bases of the junction left unmatched. This CDR3 comprises 16 residues. CDR1 and CDR2 from the germline V gene are SGHTA and FQGNSA. The CDR3 DNA reads TGTGCCAGCAGTTCGCAACAGGGGGCGATTAATGAAAAACTGTTTTTT. Its protein product is CASSSQQGAINEKLFF. The full variable domain, its missing parts supplied by reference TRBV7-2 and TRBJ1-4, is GAGVSQSPSNKVTEKGKDVELRCDPISGHTALYWYRQSLGQGLEFLIYFQGNSAPDKSGLPSDRFSAERTGGSVSTLTIQRTQQEDSAVYLCASSSQQGAINEKLFFGSGTQLSVL.

The J gene is TRBJ2-6, the V gene TRBV4-1; 7 nucleotides align to TRBD1. The CDR3 totals 18 residues. Germline V gene lookup returns CDR1 MGHRA and CDR2 YSYEKL. Unmatched junction bases numbered 10, after V lost 4 bases and J lost 1 base. The CDR3 region is CASSPQGVFWSGANVLTF. The CDR3 DNA is TGCGCCAGCAGCCCTCAGGGGGTTTTTTGGTCTGGGGCCAACGTCCTGACTTTC.

V gene TRBV6-1 combines with J gene TRBJ2-3, with 9 bases identical to TRBD2. Looked up from germline, CDR1 is MNHNS and CDR2 is SASEGT. V lost 1 base to trimming and J lost 8 bases; unmatched junction nucleotides: 7. The length of the CDR3 is 15 residues. CDR3 bases: TGTGCCAGCAGTGAAGAGGCGGGGGGGTGGGGTACGCAGTATTTT. Protein sequence: CASSEEAGGWGTQYF.

The chain has TRBV19 and TRBJ1-3; 8 nucleotides agree with TRBD1. The CDR3 runs to 14 residues. V shed 10 bases and J 4 bases; nucleotides not matched to a gene: 9. Germline values: CDR1 LNHDA, CDR2 SQIVND (reference sequence). Here the CDR3 reads CATGKTGAGNTIYF. The CDR3 DNA reads TGTGCCACCGGCAAGACAGGGGCCGGAAACACCATATATTTT.

V and J are TRBV2 and TRBJ1-4; 9 nucleotides align to TRBD1. This CDR3 contains 14 residues. The germline CDR1 and CDR2 sequences are SNHLY and FYNNEI. V was clipped by 5 bases and J by 8 bases; unmatched bases: 6. This chain's CDR3 is CASSRDRVEEKLFF. The CDR3 DNA follows: TGTGCCAGCAGTCGGGACAGGGTTGAGGAAAAACTGTTTTTT.

This chain connects TRBV19 to TRBJ2-5; D remains ambiguous. Germline lookup yields CDR1 LNHDA and CDR2 SQIVND (reference sequence). V lost 3 bases and J lost 3, with 11 bases in between. This CDR3 spans 14 amino acids. CDR3 region: CASSMERPKETQYF. The CDR3 DNA is TGTGCCAGTAGTATGGAGAGGCCCAAAGAGACCCAGTACTTC.

This chain connects TRBV11-2 to TRBJ1-4; D ambiguous. V gave up 5 bases and J gave up 13 bases, with 14 bases separating them. The length of the CDR3 is 12 residues. The germline gives CDR1 SGHAT, CDR2 FQNNGV. This chain's CDR3 is CASSDYREVLFF. The CDR3 coding sequence is TGTGCCAGCAGCGACTACCGGGAAGTACTGTTTTTT.

This clone was recorded a few times. The V call is TRBV4-3, the J call TRBJ2-2; maybe TRBD2 (5 bases). In germline, CDR1 is LGHNA, CDR2 YSLEER. This CDR3 has 16 residues. Between the trimmed V and J ends, which lost 0 bases and 4 bases, there was a span of 12 bases. The CDR3 DNA reads as TGCGCCAGCAGCCAAGATGGAGCTAGCCTCACCGGGGAGCTGTTTTTT. This codes for CASSQDGASLTGELFF.